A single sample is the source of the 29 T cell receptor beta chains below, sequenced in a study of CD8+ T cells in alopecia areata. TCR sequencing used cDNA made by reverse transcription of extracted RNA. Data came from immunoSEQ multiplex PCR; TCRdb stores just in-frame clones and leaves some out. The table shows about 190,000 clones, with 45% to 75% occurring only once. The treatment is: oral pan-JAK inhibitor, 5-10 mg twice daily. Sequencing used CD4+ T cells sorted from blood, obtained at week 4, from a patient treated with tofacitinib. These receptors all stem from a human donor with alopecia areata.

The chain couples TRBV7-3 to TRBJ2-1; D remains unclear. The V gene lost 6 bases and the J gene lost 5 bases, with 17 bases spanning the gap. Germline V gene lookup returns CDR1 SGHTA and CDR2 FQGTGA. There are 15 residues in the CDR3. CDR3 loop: CASSETGSTNNEQFF. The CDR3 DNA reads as TGTGCCAGCAGTGAGACCGGGTCAACAAACAATGAGCAGTTCTTC.

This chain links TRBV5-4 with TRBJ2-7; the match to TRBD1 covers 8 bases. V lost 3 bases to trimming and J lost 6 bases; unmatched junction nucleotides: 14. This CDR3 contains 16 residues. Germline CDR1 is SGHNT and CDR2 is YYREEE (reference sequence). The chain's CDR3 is CASSYTTGEPLFEQYF. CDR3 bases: TGTGCCAGCAGCTATACGACAGGGGAACCTTTATTCGAGCAGTACTTC.

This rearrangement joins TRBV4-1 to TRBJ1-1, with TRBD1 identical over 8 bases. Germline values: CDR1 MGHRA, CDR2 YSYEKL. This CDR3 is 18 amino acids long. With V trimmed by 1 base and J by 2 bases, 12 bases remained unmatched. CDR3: CASSQVRAPGGRNTEAFF. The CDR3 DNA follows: TGCGCCAGCAGCCAAGTTCGTGCTCCAGGGGGCCGAAACACTGAAGCTTTCTTT.

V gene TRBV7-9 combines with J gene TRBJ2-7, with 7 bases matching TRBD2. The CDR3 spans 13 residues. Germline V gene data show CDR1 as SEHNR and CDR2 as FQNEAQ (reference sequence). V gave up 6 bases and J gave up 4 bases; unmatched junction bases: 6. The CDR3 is CASRRGTGYEQYF. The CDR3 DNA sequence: TGTGCCAGCAGGCGGGGGACGGGGTACGAGCAGTACTTC.

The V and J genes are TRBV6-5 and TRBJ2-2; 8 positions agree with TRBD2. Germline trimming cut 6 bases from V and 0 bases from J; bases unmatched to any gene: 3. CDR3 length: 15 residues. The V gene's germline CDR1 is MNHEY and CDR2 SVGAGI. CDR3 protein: CASSSGLANTGELFF. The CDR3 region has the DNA TGTGCCAGCAGCTCGGGACTAGCGAACACCGGGGAGCTGTTTTTT.

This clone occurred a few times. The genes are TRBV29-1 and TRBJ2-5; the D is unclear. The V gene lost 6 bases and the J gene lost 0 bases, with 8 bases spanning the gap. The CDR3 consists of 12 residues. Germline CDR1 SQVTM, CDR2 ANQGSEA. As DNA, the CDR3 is TGCAGCGTCCATACGTACCAAGAGACCCAGTACTTC. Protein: CSVHTYQETQYF.

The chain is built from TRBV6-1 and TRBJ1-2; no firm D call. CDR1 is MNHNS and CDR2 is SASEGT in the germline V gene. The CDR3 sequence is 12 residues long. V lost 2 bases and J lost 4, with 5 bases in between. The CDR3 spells CASSERSYGYTF. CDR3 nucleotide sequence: TGTGCCAGCAGTGAACGAAGCTATGGCTACACCTTC.

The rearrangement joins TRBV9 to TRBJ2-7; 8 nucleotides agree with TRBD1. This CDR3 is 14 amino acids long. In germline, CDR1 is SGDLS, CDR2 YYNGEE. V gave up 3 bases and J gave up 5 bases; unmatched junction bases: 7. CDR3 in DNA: TGTGCCAGCAGCGCTCAGGGGGCTGGAAACGAGCAGTACTTC. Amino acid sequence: CASSAQGAGNEQYF.

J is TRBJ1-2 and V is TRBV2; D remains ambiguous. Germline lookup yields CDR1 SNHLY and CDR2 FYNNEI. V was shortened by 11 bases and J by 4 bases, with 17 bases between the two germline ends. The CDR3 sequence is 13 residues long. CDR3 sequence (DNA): TGTGCCGGGGATAGGGCGAAGGTCTATGGCTACACCTTC. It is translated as CAGDRAKVYGYTF.

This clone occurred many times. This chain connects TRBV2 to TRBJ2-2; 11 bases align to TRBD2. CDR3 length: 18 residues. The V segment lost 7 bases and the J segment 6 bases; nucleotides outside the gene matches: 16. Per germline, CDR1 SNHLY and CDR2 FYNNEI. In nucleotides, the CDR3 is TGTGCCAGCACTAGAACTAGCGGGAGTCTCTCAGGGGCCGGGGAGCTGTTTTTT. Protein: CASTRTSGSLSGAGELFF.

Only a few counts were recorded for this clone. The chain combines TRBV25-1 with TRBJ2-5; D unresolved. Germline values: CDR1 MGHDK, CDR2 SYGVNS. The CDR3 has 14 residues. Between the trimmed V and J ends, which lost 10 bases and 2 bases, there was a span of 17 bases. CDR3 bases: TGTGCCACCTCTGGCTTCAGGAATCAAGAGACCCAGTACTTC. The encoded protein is CATSGFRNQETQYF.

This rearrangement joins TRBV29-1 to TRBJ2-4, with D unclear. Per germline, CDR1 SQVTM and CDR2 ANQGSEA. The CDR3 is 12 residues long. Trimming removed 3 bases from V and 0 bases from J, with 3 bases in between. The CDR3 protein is CSVDVAKNIQYF. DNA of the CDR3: TGCAGCGTTGATGTAGCCAAAAACATTCAGTACTTC.

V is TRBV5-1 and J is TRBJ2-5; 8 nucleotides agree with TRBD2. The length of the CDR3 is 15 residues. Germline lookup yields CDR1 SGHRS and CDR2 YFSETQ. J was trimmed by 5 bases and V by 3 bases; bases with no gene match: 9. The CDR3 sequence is CASSSLAGLGETQYF. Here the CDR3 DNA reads TGCGCCAGCAGCTCTCTAGCGGGCCTCGGCGAGACCCAGTACTTC.

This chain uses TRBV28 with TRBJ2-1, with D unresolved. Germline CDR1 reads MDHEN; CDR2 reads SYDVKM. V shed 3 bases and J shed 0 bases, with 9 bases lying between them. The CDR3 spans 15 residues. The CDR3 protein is CASSLPTNSYNEQFF. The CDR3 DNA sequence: TGTGCCAGCAGTTTGCCCACCAACTCCTACAATGAGCAGTTCTTC.

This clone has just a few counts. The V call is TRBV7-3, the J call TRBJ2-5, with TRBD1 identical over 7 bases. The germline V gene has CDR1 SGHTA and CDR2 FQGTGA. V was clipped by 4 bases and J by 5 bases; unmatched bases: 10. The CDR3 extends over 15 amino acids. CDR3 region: CASSSADRPGETQYF. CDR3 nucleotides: TGTGCCAGCAGCTCCGCGGACAGGCCGGGGGAGACCCAGTACTTC.

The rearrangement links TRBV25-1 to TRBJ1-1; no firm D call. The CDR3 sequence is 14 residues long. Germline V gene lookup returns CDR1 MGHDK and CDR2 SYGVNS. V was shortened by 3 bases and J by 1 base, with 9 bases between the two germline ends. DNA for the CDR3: TGTGCCAGCAGTGATGGCCCCTCGAACACTGAAGCTTTCTTT. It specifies CASSDGPSNTEAFF.

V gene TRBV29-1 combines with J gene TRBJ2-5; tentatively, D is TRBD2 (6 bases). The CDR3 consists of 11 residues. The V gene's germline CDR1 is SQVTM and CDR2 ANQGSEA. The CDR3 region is CGGGSGKTQYF. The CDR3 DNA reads TGCGGAGGAGGGAGTGGGAAGACCCAGTACTTC.

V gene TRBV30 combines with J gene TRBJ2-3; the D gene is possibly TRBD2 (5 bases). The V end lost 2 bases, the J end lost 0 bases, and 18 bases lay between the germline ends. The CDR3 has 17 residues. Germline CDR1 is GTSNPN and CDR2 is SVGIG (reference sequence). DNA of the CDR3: TGTGCCTGGAGTAACAATCTTCAACGGGATAGCACAGATACGCAGTATTTT. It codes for CAWSNNLQRDSTDTQYF.

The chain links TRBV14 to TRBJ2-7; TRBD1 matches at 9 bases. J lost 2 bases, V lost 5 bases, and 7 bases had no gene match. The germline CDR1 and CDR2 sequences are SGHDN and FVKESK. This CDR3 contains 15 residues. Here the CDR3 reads CASSARWTGAYEQYF. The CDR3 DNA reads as TGTGCCAGCAGCGCACGTTGGACAGGGGCCTACGAGCAGTACTTC.

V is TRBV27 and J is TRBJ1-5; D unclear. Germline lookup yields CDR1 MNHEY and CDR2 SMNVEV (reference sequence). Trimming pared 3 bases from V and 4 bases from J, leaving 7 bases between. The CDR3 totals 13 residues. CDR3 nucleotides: TGTGCCAGCAGTTTGAACGGGAATCAGCCCCAGCATTTT. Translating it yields CASSLNGNQPQHF.

This CDR3 is CASSHFIALGIDTQYF. CDR3 bases: TGTGCCAGCAGTCACTTCATAGCGCTTGGGATAGATACGCAGTATTTT. V is TRBV28 and J is TRBJ2-3; tentatively, D is TRBD2 (5 bases). Germline V gives CDR1 MDHEN, CDR2 SYDVKM. With 5 bases removed from V and 5 bases from J, the gap between germline ends came to 20 bases. This CDR3 comprises 16 residues.

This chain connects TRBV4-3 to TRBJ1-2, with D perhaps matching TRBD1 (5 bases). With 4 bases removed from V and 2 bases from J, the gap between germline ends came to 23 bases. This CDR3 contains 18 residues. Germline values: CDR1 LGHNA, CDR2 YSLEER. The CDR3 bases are TGCGCCAGCAGCCTTTTTGGGGGTACAGGAGGCCCGAACTATGGCTACACCTTC. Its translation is CASSLFGGTGGPNYGYTF.

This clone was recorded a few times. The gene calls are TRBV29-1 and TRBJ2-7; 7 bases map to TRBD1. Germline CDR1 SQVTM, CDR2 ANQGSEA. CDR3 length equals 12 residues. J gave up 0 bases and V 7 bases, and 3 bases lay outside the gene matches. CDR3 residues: CSARDSSYEQYF. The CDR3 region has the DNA TGCAGCGCTAGGGACAGCTCCTACGAGCAGTACTTC.

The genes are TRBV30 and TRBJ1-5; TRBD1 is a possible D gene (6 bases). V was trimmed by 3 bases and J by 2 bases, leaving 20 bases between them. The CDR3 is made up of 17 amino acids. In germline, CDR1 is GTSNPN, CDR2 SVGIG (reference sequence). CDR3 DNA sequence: TGTGCCTGGAGCAGGACAGTCGATGCAAAGGGCAATCAGCCCCAGCATTTT. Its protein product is CAWSRTVDAKGNQPQHF.

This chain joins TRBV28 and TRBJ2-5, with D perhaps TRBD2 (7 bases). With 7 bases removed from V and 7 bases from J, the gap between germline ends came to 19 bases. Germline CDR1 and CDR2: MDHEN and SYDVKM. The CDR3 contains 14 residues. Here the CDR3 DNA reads TGTGCCAGCACCCAAGGGGGGGCGGTACGGACCCAGTACTTC. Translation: CASTQGGAVRTQYF.

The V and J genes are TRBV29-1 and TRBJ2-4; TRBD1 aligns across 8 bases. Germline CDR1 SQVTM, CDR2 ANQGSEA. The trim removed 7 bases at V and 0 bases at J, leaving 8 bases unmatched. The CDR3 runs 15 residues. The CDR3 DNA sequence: TGCAGCGCCGGACAGGGTACGATAGCCAAAAACATTCAGTACTTC. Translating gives CSAGQGTIAKNIQYF.

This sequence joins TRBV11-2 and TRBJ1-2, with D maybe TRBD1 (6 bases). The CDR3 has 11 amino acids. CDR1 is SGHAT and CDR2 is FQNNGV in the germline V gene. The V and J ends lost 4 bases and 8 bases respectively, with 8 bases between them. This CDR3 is CASSSRGGYTF. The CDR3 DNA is TGTGCCAGCAGCTCGAGGGGGGGCTACACCTTC.

In nucleotides, the CDR3 is TGTGCCAGCAGCTTAGATACCGGGACTGGAAACACCGGGGAGCTGTTTTTT. Translated: CASSLDTGTGNTGELFF. This chain uses TRBV7-2 with TRBJ2-2; maybe TRBD2 (6 bases). V lost 1 base and J lost 2, with 14 bases in between. The CDR3 spans 17 residues. Per the germline V gene, CDR1 is SGHTA and CDR2 is FQGNSA.

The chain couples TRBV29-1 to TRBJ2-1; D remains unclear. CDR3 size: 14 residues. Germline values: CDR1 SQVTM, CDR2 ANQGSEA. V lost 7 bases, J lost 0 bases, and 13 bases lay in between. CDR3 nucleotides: TGCAGCGGACAAGAACTATTCTCCTACAATGAGCAGTTCTTC. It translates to CSGQELFSYNEQFF.